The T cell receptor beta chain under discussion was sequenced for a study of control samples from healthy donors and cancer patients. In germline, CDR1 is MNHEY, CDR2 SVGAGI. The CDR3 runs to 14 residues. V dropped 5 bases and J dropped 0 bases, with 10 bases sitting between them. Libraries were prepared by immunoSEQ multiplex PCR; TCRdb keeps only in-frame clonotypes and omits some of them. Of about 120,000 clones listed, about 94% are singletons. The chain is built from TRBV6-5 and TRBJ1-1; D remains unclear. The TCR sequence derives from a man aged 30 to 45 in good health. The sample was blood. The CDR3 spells CASSPTVMNTEAFF. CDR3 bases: TGTGCCAGCAGTCCAACGGTCATGAACACTGAAGCTTTCTTT.